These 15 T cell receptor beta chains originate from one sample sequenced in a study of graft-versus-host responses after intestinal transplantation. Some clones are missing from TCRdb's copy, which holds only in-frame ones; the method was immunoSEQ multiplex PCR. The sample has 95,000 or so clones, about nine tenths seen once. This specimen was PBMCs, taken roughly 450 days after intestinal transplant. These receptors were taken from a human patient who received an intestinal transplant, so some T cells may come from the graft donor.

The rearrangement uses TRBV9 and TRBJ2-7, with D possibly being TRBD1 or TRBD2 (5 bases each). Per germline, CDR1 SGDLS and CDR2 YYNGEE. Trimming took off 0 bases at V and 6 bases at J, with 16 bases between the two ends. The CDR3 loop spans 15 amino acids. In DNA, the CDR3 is TGTGCCAGCAGCGTAGACTCCGGGACCGCCCGCGAGCAGTACTTC. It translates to CASSVDSGTAREQYF.

In DNA form, the CDR3 reads TGTGCCACCAGCAGAGACCGACGGGGGGAAGGCGAGCAGTACTTC. Translated, it gives CATSRDRRGEGEQYF. The chain joins TRBV15 to TRBJ2-7; 7 bases are shared with TRBD2. V dropped 0 bases and J dropped 6; count of bases not matched to a gene: 8. The CDR3 has 15 residues. Germline loops: CDR1 LNHNV, CDR2 YYDKDF (reference sequence).

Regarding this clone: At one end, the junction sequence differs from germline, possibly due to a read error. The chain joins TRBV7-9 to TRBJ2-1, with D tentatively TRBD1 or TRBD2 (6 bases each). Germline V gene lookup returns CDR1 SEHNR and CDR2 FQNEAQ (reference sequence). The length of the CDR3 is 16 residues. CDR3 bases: TGTGCCGGCAGCTTAGTAAGGGGGGTCTCCTACAATGAGCAGTTCTTC. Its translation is CAGSLVRGVSYNEQFF. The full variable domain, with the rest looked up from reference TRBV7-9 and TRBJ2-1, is DTGVSQNPRHKITKRGQNVTFRCDPISEHNRLYWYRQTLGQGPEFLTYFQNEAQLEKSRLLSDRFSAERPKGSFSTLEIQRTEQGDSAMYLCAGSLVRGVSYNEQFFGPGTRLTVL.

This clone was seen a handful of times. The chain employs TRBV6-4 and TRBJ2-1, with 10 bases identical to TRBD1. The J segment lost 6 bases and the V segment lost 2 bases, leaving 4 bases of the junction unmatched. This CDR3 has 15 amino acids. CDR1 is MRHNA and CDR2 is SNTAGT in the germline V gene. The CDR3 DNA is TGTGCCAGCAGTGACGGGACAGGGGTGACCAATGAGCAGTTCTTC. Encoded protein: CASSDGTGVTNEQFF.

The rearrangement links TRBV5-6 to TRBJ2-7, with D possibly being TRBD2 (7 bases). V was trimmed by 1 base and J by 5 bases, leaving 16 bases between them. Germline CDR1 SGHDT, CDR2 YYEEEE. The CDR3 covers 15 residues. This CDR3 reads CASSLRGGQGNEQYF. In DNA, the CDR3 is TGTGCCAGCAGCTTGAGGGGGGGCCAAGGGAACGAGCAGTACTTC.

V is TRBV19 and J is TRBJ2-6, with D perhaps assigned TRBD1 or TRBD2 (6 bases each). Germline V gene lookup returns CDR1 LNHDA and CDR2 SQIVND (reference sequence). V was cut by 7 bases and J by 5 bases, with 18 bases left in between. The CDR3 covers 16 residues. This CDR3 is CASTERGLPRANVLTF. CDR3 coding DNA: TGTGCCAGTACCGAACGGGGGCTCCCGCGGGCCAACGTCCTGACTTTC. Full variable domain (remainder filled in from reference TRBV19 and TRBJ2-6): DGGITQSPKYLFRKEGQNVTLSCEQNLNHDAMYWYRQDPGQGLRLIYYSQIVNDFQKGDIAEGYSVSREKKESFPLTVTSAQKNPTAFYLCASTERGLPRANVLTFGAGSRLTVL.

CDR3 sequence reads: CASSMDRVSYEQYF. The CDR3 DNA follows: TGTGCCAGCAGCATGGACAGGGTCTCCTACGAGCAGTACTTC. The chain combines TRBV5-4 with TRBJ2-7; 8 bases are shared with TRBD1. The ends lost 4 bases at V and 0 bases at J; junction bases unmatched: 3. From germline, CDR1 is SGHNT and CDR2 YYREEE (reference sequence). This CDR3 contains 14 residues.

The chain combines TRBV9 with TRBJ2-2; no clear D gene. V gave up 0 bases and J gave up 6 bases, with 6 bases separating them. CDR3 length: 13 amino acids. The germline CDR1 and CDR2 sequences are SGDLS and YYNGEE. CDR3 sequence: CASSVGEPGELFF. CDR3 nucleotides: TGTGCCAGCAGCGTAGGTGAGCCCGGGGAGCTGTTTTTT.

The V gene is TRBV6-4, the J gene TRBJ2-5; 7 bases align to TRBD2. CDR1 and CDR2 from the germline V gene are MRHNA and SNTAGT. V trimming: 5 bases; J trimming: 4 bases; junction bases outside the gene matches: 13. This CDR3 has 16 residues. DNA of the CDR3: TGTGCCAGCAGTAAATCCGAGACCGTAGCGGGAGAGACCCAGTACTTC. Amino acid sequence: CASSKSETVAGETQYF.

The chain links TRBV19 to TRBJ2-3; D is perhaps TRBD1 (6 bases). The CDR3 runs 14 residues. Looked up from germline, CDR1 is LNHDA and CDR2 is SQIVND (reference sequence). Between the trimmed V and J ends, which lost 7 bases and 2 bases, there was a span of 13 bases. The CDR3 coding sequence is TGTGCCAGTACCCGCACAGGGATCACAGATACGCAGTATTTT. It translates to CASTRTGITDTQYF.

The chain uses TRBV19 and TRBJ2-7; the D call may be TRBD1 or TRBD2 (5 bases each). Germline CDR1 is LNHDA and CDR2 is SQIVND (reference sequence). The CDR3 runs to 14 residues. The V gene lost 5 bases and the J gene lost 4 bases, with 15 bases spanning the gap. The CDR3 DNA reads TGTGCCAGTAGTGGAACGGGACGGGCTTACGAGCAGTACTTC. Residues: CASSGTGRAYEQYF.

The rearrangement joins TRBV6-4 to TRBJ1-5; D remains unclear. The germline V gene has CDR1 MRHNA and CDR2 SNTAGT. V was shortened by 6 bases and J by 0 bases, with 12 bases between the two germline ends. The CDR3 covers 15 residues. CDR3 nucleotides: TGTGCCAGCAGGAGCACCCCCTATAGCAATCAGCCCCAGCATTTT. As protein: CASRSTPYSNQPQHF.

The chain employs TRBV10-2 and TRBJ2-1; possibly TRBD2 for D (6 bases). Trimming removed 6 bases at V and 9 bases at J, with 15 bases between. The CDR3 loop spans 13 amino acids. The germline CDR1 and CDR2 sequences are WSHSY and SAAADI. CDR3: CASRRDPWGEQFF. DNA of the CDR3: TGCGCCAGCAGGCGGGACCCATGGGGTGAGCAGTTCTTC.

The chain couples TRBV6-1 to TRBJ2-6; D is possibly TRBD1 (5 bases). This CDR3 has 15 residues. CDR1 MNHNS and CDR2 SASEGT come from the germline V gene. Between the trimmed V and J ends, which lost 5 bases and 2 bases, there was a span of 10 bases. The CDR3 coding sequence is TGTGCCAGCAGTCCTCGACAGCCTGGGGCCAACGTCCTGACTTTC. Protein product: CASSPRQPGANVLTF.

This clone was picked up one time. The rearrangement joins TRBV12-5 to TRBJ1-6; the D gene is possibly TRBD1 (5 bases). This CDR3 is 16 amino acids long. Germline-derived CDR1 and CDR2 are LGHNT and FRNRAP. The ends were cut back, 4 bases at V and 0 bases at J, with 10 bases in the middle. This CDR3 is CASGWGGSSYNSPLHF. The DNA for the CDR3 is TGTGCTAGTGGTTGGGGGGGGAGCTCCTATAATTCACCCCTCCACTTT.